The 7 T cell receptor beta chains listed next were all sequenced from one sample in a study of identical twins. TCRdb processed the 5' RACE reads anew with MiXCR; each CDR3 protein has one entry. The table lists about 890,000 distinct CDR3 sequences, approximately 13% of them singletons. Another study also made use of these data, one on yellow fever vaccine responses in identical twins.

The specimen was PBMCs. These receptors came from a young woman in good health.

A few counts support this clonotype. The rearrangement uses TRBV6-1 and TRBJ2-1; TRBD2 matches 9 bases. J gave up 9 bases and V 8 bases, and 14 bases lay outside the gene matches. Germline CDR1 is MNHNS and CDR2 is SASEGT. This CDR3 contains 15 residues. The CDR3 nucleotides are TGTGCCAGCGGACTCTCTAGCGGGAATAAGGGTGAGCAGTTCTTC. Its translation: CASGLSSGNKGEQFF.

A note on this clonotype: A read error may produce the germline difference seen at one junction end. The chain has TRBV20-1 and TRBJ1-2, with D hard to call. CDR1 and CDR2 from the germline V gene are DFQATT and SNEGSKA (reference sequence). The length of the CDR3 is 10 residues. CDR3 sequence: CSAGRSDTAF. CDR3 bases: TGCAGTGCGGGAAGATCCGACACCGCCTTC.

The rearrangement links TRBV6-2 or TRBV6-3 to TRBJ2-2, with 10 bases matching TRBD2. The CDR3 loop spans 18 amino acids. Looked up from germline, CDR1 is MNHEY and CDR2 is SVGEGT. V was clipped by 2 bases and J by 0 bases; unmatched bases: 6. The chain's CDR3 is CASSYIALAGANTGELFF. Here the CDR3 DNA reads TGTGCCAGCAGTTACATAGCGCTAGCGGGGGCGAACACCGGGGAGCTGTTTTTT.

This clonotype showed up just a few times. V and J are TRBV6-5 and TRBJ2-7; 10 nucleotides line up with TRBD1. CDR3 length: 15 amino acids. Germline V gene lookup returns CDR1 MNHEY and CDR2 SVGAGI. With 1 base clipped from V and 4 bases from J, the junction kept 4 bases outside the gene matches. The CDR3: CASSYWTGGQYEQYF. The DNA for the CDR3 is TGTGCCAGCAGTTACTGGACAGGGGGTCAATACGAGCAGTACTTC.

The CDR3 loop reads CASSYRSSGSTDTQYF. CDR3 coding DNA: TGTGCCAGCAGTTACAGGTCTAGCGGGAGTACAGATACGCAGTATTTT. The V gene is TRBV6-5, the J gene TRBJ2-3; 10 positions match TRBD2. This CDR3 is 16 amino acids long. The V segment lost 2 bases and the J segment 3 bases; nucleotides outside the gene matches: 5. The germline V gene has CDR1 MNHEY and CDR2 SVGAGI.

This clonotype showed up many times. CDR3 bases: TGCAGTGCTAGAGTCCTGGGGCCGAACACTGAAGCTTTCTTT. The encoded protein is CSARVLGPNTEAFF. The V and J genes are TRBV20-1 and TRBJ1-1; D might be TRBD1 (5 bases). Germline CDR1 DFQATT, CDR2 SNEGSKA (reference sequence). V was cut by 1 base and J by 1 base, with 10 bases left in between. The CDR3 is 14 residues long.

As DNA, the CDR3 is TGTGCCAGCAGTTTGGTTGAAAACTATGGCTACACCTTC. The encoded protein is CASSLVENYGYTF. V usage is TRBV28 and J usage is TRBJ1-2; D call uncertain. In germline, CDR1 is MDHEN, CDR2 SYDVKM. The CDR3 is made up of 13 amino acids. Deletions cut 3 bases from V and 2 bases from J, with 7 bases between.